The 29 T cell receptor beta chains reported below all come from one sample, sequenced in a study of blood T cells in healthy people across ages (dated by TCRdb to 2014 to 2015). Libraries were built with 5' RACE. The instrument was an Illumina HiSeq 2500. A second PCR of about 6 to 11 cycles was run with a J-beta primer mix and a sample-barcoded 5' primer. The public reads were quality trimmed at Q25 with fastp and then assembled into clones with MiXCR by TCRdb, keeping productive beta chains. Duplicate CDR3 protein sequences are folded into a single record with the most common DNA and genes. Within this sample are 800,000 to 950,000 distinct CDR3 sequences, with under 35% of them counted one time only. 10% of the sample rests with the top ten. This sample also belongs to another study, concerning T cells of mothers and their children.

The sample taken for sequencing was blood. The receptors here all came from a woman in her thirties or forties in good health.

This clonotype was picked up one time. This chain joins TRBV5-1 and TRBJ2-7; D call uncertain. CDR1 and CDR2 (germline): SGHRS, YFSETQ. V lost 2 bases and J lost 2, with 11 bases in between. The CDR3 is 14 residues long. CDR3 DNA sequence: TGCGCCAGCAGCTTCACCCAAACTACCTACGAGCAGTACTTC. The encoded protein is CASSFTQTTYEQYF.

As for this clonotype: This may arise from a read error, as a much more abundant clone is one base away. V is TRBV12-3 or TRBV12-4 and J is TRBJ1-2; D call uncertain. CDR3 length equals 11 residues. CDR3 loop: CAGREGGGYTF. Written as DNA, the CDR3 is TGTGCCGGCAGAGAAGGTGGTGGCTACACCTTC.

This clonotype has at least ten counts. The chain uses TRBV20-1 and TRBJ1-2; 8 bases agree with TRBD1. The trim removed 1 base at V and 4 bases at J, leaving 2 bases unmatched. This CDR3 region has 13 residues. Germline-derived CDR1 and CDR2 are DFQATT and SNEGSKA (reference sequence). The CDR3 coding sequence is TGCAGTGCTAGAGGGGACAGGATCTATGGCTACACCTTC. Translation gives CSARGDRIYGYTF.

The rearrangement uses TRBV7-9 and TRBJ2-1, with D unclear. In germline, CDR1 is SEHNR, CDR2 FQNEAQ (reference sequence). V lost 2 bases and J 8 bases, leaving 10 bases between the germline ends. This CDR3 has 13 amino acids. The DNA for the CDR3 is TGTGCCAGCAGCTTACTTACAGCGTATGAGCAGTTCTTC. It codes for CASSLLTAYEQFF. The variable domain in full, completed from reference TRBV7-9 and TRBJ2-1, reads DTGVSQNPRHKITKRGQNVTFRCDPISEHNRLYWYRQTLGQGPEFLTYFQNEAQLEKSRLLSDRFSAERPKGSFSTLEIQRTEQGDSAMYLCASSLLTAYEQFFGPGTRLTVL.

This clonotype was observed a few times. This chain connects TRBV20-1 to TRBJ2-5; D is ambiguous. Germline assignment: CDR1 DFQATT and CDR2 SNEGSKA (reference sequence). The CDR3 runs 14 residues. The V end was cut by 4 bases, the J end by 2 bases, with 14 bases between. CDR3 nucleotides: TGCAGTGCTACGAAGTGGGTTACACAAGAGACCCAGTACTTC. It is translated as CSATKWVTQETQYF.

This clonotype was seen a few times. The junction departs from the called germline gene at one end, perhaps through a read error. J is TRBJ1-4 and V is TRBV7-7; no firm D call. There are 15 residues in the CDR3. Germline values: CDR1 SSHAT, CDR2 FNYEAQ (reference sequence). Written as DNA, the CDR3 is TGTGCTAGCAGCCTCGGTGGAGGCACTAATGAAAAACTGTTTTTT. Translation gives CASSLGGGTNEKLFF. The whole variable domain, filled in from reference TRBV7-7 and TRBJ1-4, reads GAGVSQSPRYKVTKRGQDVTLRCDPISSHATLYWYQQALGQGPEFLTYFNYEAQPDKSGLPSDRFSAERPEGSISTLTIQRTEQRDSAMYRCASSLGGGTNEKLFFGSGTQLSVL.

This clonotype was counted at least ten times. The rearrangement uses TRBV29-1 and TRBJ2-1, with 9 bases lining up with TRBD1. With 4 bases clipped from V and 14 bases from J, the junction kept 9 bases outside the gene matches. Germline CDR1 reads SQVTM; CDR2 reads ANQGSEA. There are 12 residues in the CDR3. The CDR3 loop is CSVAPGQGSEFF. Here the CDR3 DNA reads TGCAGCGTTGCCCCGGGACAGGGAAGTGAGTTCTTC.

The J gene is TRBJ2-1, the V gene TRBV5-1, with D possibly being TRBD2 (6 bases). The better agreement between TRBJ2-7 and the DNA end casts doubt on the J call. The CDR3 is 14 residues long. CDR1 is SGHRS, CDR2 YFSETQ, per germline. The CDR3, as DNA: TGCGCCAGCCTCGGAGGGAGCTCCTACAATGAGCAGTACTTC. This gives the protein CASLGGSSYNEQYF.

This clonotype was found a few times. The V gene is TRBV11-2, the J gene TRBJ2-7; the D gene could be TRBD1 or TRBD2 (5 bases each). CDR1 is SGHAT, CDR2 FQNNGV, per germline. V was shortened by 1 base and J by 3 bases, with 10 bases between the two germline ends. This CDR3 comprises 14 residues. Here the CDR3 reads CASSLVGDGYEQYF. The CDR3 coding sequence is TGTGCCAGCAGCTTAGTGGGGGACGGCTACGAGCAGTACTTC.

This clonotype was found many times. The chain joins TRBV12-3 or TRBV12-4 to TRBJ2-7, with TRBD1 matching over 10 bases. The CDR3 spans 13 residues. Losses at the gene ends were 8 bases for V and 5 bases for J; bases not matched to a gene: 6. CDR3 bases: TGTGCCAGCGGCCGGGACAGGGGCAACGAGCAGTACTTC. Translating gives CASGRDRGNEQYF.

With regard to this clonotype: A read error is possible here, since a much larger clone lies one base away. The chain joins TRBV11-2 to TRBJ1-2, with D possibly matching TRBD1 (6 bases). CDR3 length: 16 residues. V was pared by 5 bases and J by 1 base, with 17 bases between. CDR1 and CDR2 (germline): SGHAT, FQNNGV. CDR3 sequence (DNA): TGTGCCAGCAGCCCGCTTTTACAGGGCCTTAACTATGGCTACACCTTC. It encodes CASSPLLQGLNYGYTF.

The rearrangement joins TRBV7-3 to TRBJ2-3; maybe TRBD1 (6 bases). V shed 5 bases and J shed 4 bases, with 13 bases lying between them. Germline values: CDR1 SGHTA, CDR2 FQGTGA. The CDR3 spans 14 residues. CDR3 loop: CASSPSQGPDTQYF. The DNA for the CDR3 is TGTGCCAGCAGCCCCTCACAGGGCCCAGATACGCAGTATTTT.

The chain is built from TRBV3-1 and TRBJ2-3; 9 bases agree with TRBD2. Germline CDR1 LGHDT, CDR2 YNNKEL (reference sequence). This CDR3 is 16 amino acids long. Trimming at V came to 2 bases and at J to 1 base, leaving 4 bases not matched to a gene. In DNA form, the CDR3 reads TGTGCCAGCAGCCAATATAGCGGGGGTCGCACAGATACGCAGTATTTT. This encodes CASSQYSGGRTDTQYF.

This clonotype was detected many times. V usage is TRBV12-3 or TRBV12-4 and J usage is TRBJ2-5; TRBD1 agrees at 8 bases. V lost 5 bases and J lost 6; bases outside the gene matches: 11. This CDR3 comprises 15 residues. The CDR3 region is CASSLRTGYEKTQYF. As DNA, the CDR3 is TGTGCCAGCAGTCTCCGGACAGGGTACGAAAAGACCCAGTACTTC.

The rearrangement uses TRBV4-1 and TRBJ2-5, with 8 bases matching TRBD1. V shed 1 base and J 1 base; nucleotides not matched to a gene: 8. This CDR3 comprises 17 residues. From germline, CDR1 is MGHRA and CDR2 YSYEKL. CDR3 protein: CASSQGTRGPPQETQYF. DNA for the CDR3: TGCGCCAGCAGCCAAGGGACCAGGGGGCCCCCCCAAGAGACCCAGTACTTC.

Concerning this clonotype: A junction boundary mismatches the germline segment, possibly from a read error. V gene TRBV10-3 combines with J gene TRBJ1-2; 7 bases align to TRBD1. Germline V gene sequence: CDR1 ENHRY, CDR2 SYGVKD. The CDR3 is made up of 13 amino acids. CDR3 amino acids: CTIAEGASYDYTF. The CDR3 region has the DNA TGTACCATCGCGGAGGGGGCTAGCTATGACTACACCTTC.

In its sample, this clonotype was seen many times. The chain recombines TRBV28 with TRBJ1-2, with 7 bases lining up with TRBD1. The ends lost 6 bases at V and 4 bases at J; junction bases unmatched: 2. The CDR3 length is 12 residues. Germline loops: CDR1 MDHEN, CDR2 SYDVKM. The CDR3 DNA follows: TGTGCCAGCAGGGCAGGGGGCTATGGCTACACCTTC. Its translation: CASRAGGYGYTF.

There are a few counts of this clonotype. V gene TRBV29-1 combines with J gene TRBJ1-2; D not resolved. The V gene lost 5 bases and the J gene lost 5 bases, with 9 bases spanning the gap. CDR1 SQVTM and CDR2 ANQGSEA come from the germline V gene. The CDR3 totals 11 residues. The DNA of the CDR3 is TGCAGCGTTCCCCAACTGTATGGCTACACCTTC. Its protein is CSVPQLYGYTF. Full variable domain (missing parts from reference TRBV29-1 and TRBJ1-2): SAVISQKPSRDICQRGTSLTIQCQVDSQVTMMFWYRQQPGQSLTLIATANQGSEATYESGFVIDKFPISRPNLTFSTLTVSNMSPEDSSIYLCSVPQLYGYTFGSGTRLTVV.

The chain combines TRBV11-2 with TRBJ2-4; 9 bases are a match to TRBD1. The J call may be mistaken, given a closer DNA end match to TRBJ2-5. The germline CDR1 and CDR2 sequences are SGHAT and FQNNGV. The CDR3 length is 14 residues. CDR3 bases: TGTGCCAGCAGCTCGGGACAGGGAACTACGACCCAGTACTTC. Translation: CASSSGQGTTTQYF.

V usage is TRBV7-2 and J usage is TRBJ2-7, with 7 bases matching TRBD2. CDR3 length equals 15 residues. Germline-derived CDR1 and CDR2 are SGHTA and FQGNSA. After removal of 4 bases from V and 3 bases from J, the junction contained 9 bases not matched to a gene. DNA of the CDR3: TGTGCCAGCAGCTCGGGGGAGGGTAGAAGCTACGAGCAGTACTTC. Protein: CASSSGEGRSYEQYF.

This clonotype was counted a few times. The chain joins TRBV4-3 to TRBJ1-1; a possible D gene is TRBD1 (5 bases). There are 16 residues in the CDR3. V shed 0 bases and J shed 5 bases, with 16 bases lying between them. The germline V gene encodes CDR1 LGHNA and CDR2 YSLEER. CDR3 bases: TGCGCCAGCAGCCAAGATCTCTCAGGGATCGGGACTGAAGCTTTCTTT. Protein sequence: CASSQDLSGIGTEAFF.

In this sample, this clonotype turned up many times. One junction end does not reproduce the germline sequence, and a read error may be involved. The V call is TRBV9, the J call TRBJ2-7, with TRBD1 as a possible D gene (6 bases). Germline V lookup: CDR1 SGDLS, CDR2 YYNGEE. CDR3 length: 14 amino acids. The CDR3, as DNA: TGCGCCAGCAGCGTGGGGGCAGGGACCTACGAGCAGTACTTC. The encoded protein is CASSVGAGTYEQYF.

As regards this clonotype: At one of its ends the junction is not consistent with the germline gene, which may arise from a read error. CDR3: CASSQDPQGYYGHTF. The CDR3 DNA is TGCGCCAGCAGCCAAGATCCGCAGGGTTACTATGGCCACACCTTC. The rearrangement links TRBV4-1 to TRBJ1-2; tentative D call: TRBD1 (5 bases). In germline, CDR1 is MGHRA, CDR2 YSYEKL. This CDR3 is 15 amino acids long.

In DNA form, the CDR3 reads TGTGCCAGCAGTGAAGCAGGGTACTATGGCTACACCTTC. It is translated as CASSEAGYYGYTF. The V call is TRBV6-1, the J call TRBJ1-2; D is unresolved. The CDR3 contains 13 residues. CDR1 is MNHNS, CDR2 SASEGT, per germline. V lost 0 bases and J 3 bases, leaving 5 bases between the germline ends.

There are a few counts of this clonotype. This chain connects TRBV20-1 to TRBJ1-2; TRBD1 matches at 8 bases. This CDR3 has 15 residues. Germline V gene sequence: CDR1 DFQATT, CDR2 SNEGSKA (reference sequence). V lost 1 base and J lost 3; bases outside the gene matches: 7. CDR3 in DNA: TGCAGTGCTAGAGTTTGGGGGGGACAGGACTATGGCTACACCTTC. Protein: CSARVWGGQDYGYTF.

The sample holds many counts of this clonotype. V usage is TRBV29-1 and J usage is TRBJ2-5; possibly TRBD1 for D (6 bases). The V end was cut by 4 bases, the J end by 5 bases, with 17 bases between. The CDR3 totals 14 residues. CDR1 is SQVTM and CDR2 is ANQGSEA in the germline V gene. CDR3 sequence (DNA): TGCAGCGTTGTTCCTCCGGGACACGGGGAGACCCAGTACTTC. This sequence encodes CSVVPPGHGETQYF.

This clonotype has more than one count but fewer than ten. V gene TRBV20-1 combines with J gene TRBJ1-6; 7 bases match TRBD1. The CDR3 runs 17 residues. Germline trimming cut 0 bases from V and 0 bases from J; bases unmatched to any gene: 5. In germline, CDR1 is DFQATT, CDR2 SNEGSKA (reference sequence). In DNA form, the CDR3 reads TGCAGTGCTAGAGATGAACAGGGGTTCTCCTATAATTCACCCCTCCACTTT. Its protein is CSARDEQGFSYNSPLHF.

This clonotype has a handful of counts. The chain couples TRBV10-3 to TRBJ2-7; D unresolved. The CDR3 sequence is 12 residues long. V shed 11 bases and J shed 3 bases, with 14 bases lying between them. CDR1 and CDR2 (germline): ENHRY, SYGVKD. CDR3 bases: TGTGCCTCCGGGCTGTCCCTCTACGAGCAGTACTTC. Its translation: CASGLSLYEQYF.

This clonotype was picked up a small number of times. CDR3 DNA: TGTGCCAGCAGCGCCCACGCGGGACTAGCCGGCGAGCAGTACTTC. It specifies CASSAHAGLAGEQYF. The V and J genes are TRBV11-3 and TRBJ2-7; TRBD2 aligns across 9 bases. Germline loops: CDR1 SGHNT, CDR2 YENEEA. Trimming removed 5 bases from V and 6 bases from J; junction bases left unmatched: 11. The CDR3 spans 15 residues.